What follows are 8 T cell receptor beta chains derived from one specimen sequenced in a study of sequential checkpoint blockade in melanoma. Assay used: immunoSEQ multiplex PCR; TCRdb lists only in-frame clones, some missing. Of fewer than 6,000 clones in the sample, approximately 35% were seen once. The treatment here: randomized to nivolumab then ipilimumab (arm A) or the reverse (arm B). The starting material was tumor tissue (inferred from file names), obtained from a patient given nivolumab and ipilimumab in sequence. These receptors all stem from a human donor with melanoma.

This chain's CDR3 is CASREAGNTIYF. CDR3 sequence (DNA): TGTGCCAGCAGGGAGGCTGGAAACACCATATATTTT. This sequence joins TRBV28 and TRBJ1-3, with D unresolved. Trimming removed 6 bases at V and 2 bases at J, with 5 bases between. Germline loops: CDR1 MDHEN, CDR2 SYDVKM. The CDR3 runs to 12 residues.

CDR3 sequence reads: CASSVRGLGANVLTF. The CDR3 DNA reads TGTGCCAGCTCCGTCAGGGGGCTTGGGGCCAACGTCCTGACTTTC. This chain joins TRBV19 and TRBJ2-6; 8 bases agree with TRBD1. CDR3 length: 15 residues. J lost 3 bases, V lost 9 bases, and 7 bases had no gene match. CDR1 and CDR2 from the germline V gene are LNHDA and SQIVND (reference sequence).

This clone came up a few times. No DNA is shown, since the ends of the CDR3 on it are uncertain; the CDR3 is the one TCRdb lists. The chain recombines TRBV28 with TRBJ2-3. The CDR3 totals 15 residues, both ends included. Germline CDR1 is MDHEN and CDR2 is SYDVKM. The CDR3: CASSSSGPAADTQYF.

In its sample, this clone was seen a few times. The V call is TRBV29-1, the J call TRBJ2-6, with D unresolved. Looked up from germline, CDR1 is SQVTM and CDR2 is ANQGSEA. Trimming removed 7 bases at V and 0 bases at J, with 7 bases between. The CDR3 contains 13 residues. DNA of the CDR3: TGCAGCGCCCGGTACTCTGGGGCCAACGTCCTGACTTTC. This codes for CSARYSGANVLTF.

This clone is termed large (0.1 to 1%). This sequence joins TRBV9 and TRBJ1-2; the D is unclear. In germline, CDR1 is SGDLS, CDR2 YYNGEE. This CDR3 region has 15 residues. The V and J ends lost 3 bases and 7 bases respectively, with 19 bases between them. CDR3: CASSALTGVPSGYTF. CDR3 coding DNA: TGTGCCAGCAGCGCCCTGACCGGGGTTCCCTCTGGCTACACCTTC. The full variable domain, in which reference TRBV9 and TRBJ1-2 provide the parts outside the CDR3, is DSGVTQTPKHLITATGQRVTLRCSPRSGDLSVYWYQQSLDQGLQFLIQYYNGEERAKGNILERFSAQQFPDLHSELNLSSLELGDSALYFCASSALTGVPSGYTFGSGTRLTVV.

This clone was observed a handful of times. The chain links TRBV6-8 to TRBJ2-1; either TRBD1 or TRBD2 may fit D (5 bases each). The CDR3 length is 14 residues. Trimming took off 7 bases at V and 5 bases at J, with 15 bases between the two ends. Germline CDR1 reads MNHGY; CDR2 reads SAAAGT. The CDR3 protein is CASNVGPIDNEQFF. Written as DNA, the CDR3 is TGTGCCAGCAACGTGGGACCGATTGACAATGAGCAGTTCTTC.

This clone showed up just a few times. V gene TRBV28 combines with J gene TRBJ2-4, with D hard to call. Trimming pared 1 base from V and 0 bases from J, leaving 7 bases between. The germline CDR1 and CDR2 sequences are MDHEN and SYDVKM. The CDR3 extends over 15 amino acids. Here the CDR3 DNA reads TGTGCCAGCAGTTTATTAGGCCTAGCCAAAAACATTCAGTACTTC. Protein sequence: CASSLLGLAKNIQYF. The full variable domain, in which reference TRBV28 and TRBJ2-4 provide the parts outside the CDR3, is DVKVTQSSRYLVKRTGEKVFLECVQDMDHENMFWYRQDPGLGLRLIYFSYDVKMKEKGDIPEGYSVSREKKERFSLILESASTNQTSMYLCASSLLGLAKNIQYFGAGTRLSVL.

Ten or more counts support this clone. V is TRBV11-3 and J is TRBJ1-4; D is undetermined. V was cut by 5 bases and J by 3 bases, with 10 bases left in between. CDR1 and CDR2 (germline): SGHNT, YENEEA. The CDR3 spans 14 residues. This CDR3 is CASSPPRANEKLFF. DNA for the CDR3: TGTGCCAGCAGCCCCCCGAGGGCTAATGAAAAACTGTTTTTT.